This is a list of T cell receptor beta chains from one sample in a study of CDR3 diversity in severe acne. From the PCR reads, TCRdb called clonotypes with MiXCR, one entry per CDR3 protein. Of around 100,000 distinct CDR3 sequences listed, about half are singletons. Input material: blood. The origin of the receptors is a male donor with acne. The CDR3 runs from the conserved cysteine through the conserved F or W. Each record gives: J gene, V gene, clone size, D gene, CDR3 protein, CDR3 DNA. D genes are given only for firm matches. Size is omitted from some rows. Given values are once, few, many or a class for expanded clones.

>TRBJ2-3|TRBV11-2|-|TRBD2
CASSIRGGGSSTDTQYF
TGTGCCAGCAGCATACGTGGTGGCGGGAGCAGCACAGATACGCAGTATTTT
>TRBJ2-2|TRBV9|-|TRBD1
CASSVAYRGPGELFF
TGTGCCAGCAGCGTAGCGTACAGGGGGCCTGGGGAGCTGTTTTTT
>TRBJ2-7|TRBV20-1|-|TRBD2
CSATSGRRSYEQYF
TGCAGTGCAACTAGCGGGAGAAGGTCCTACGAGCAGTACTTC
>TRBJ1-1|TRBV29-1|once|TRBD1
CSVTLTGGTNTEAFF
TGCAGCGTTACCCTGACAGGGGGGACGAACACTGAAGCTTTCTTT
>TRBJ2-7|TRBV7-9|many|-
CASSLEGFSYEQYF
TGTGCCAGCAGCTTAGAAGGGTTCTCCTACGAGCAGTACTTC
>TRBJ2-7|TRBV7-9|-|TRBD1
CASSLIAGLRDRGTHEQYF
TGTGCCAGCAGCTTAATAGCCGGACTCCGGGACAGGGGGACCCACGAGCAGTACTTC
>TRBJ2-1|TRBV29-1|medium-sized|-
CSVLRDPSYNEQFF
TGCAGCGTGCTCCGGGATCCTTCCTACAATGAGCAGTTCTTC
>TRBJ2-3|TRBV13|many|TRBD2
CASSLLAGSTDTQYF
TGTGCCAGCAGCTTGCTAGCGGGAAGCACAGATACGCAGTATTTT
>TRBJ1-2|TRBV7-9|few|-
CASSRSPGDGYTF
TGTGCCAGCAGCCGGTCCCCCGGGGATGGCTACACCTTC
>TRBJ1-1|TRBV20-1|once|-
CSARDEGFTEAFF
TGCAGTGCTAGAGATGAAGGGTTCACTGAAGCTTTCTTT
>TRBJ1-3|TRBV11-2|few|-
CASSLDSGRLSGNTIYF
TGTGCCAGCAGCTTAGATTCAGGCAGGCTCTCTGGAAACACCATATATTTT
>TRBJ1-3|TRBV6-2/TRBV6-3|-|-
CASSRGDTYGYTIYF
TGTGCCAGCAGCAGGGGAGATACTTATGGCTACACCATATATTTT
>TRBJ2-3|TRBV5-6|many|-
CASSLEGKATDTQYF
TGTGCCAGCAGCTTGGAGGGTAAAGCCACAGATACGCAGTATTTT
>TRBJ2-7|TRBV6-1|-|TRBD2
CASSESVVVGGTRGVSYEQYF
TGTGCCAGCAGTGAATCGGTCGTTGTGGGTGGGACTAGGGGGGTATCCTACGAGCAGTACTTC
>TRBJ2-7|TRBV5-8|-|TRBD2
CASSSLAGGGGYEQYF
TGTGCCAGCAGCTCACTGGCGGGAGGGGGGGGTTACGAGCAGTACTTC
>TRBJ1-5|TRBV7-3|-|TRBD1
CASSLIAGLRDRPYSNQPQHF
TGTGCCAGCAGCTTAATAGCCGGACTCCGGGACAGGCCCTATAGCAATCAGCCCCAGCATTTT
>TRBJ1-2|TRBV7-9|-|TRBD1
CASRGTGINYGYTF
TGTGCCAGCAGAGGGACAGGAATAAACTATGGCTACACCTTC
>TRBJ2-5|TRBV10-2|once|-
CASKDYLRKTQYF
TGTGCCAGCAAAGACTATCTTAGAAAGACCCAGTACTTC
>TRBJ2-3|TRBV7-2|many|TRBD2
CASSFTSGGPVSQYF
TGTGCCAGCAGCTTTACTAGCGGGGGGCCTGTCTCCCAGTATTTT
>TRBJ1-6|TRBV15|-|TRBD1
CATSTGGAGQGPLHF
TGTGCCACCAGCACTGGGGGGGCGGGACAGGGACCCCTCCACTTT
>TRBJ2-3|TRBV6-5|-|-
CASRTTGGSGTDMQYF
TGCGCCAGCAGAACCACTGGAGGATCAGGCACAGATATGCAGTACTTT
>TRBJ2-7|TRBV15|-|TRBD2
CATSRDRGLADYEQYF
TGTGCCACCAGCAGAGATCGCGGACTAGCCGACTACGAGCAGTACTTC
>TRBJ1-2|TRBV12-3/TRBV12-4|many|-
CASSPRDYVGYTF
TGTGCCAGCAGCCCGCGAGACTACGTTGGCTACACCTTC
>TRBJ1-2|TRBV2|many|-
CASIRTGANYGYTF
TGTGCCAGCATCAGGACGGGAGCTAACTATGGCTACACCTTC
>TRBJ2-1|TRBV24-1|many|-
CATSDPERAAYNEQFF
TGTGCCACCAGTGACCCGGAGCGGGCGGCCTACAATGAGCAGTTCTTC
>TRBJ2-3|TRBV11-2|-|TRBD1
CASSYPGQSNTQYF
TGTGCCAGCAGCTATCCGGGACAGTCGAATACGCAGTATTTT
>TRBJ2-3|TRBV7-6|few|TRBD2
CASSTPGTSGDTQYF
TGTGCCAGCAGCACTCCCGGGACTAGCGGAGATACGCAGTATTTT
>TRBJ2-1|TRBV19|-|TRBD1
CASSIIGQGAPWNEQFF
TGTGCCAGTAGTATAATAGGACAGGGGGCTCCGTGGAATGAGCAGTTCTTC
>TRBJ2-2|TRBV7-3|-|-
CASSPQGNTGELFF
TGTGCCAGCAGCCCGCAAGGGAACACCGGGGAGCTGTTTTTT
>TRBJ1-2|TRBV9|-|-
CASSPAGVAGYTF
TGTGCCAGCAGCCCTGCCGGGGTGGCTGGCTACACCTTC
>TRBJ1-6|TRBV10-1|-|-
CASSNGQTNSPLHF
TGCGCCAGCAGCAACGGACAGACCAATTCACCCCTCCACTTT